The subject of this entry is one T cell receptor beta chain. Its antigen is not known. These data originate in a study of OX40 agonist ivuxolimab in advanced cancers. Study-level background: Participants, 82.7% male, averaged roughly 55 years of age, ranging from roughly 20 to 79. Partial response was recorded in three patients: one hepatocellular carcinoma and two cutaneous melanoma cases.

Overall study findings and caveats: Expanded clones belonging to CD8+ T cells outnumbered, on average, those of CD4+. With doses of 0.1-3.0 mg/kg, partial responders showed among the lowest clonal expansion.

The table came from immunoSEQ multiplex PCR; TCRdb's copy has only in-frame clones and leaves some out. The sample includes about 40,000 clones, 82% seen only once; the top ten take approximately 25%. The specimen was CD4+ or CD8+ T cells sorted from blood, collected in a trial of the OX40 agonist ivuxolimab. The receptor comes from an adult with an advanced solid tumor such as melanoma, head and neck, liver or kidney cancer.

For the CDR3, the DNA is TGTGCCAGCAGGGCCCACGGTTCAGAGAGATCACCCCTCCACTTT. As protein: CASRAHGSERSPLHF. The chain recombines TRBV2 with TRBJ1-6; D call uncertain. The germline V and J ends were trimmed by 6 bases and 10 bases, with 19 bases remaining between them. Germline V gene sequence: CDR1 SNHLY, CDR2 FYNNEI. The length of the CDR3 is 15 residues. Full variable domain (rest looked up from reference TRBV2 and TRBJ1-6): EPEVTQTPSHQVTQMGQEVILRCVPISNHLYFYWYRQILGQKVEFLVSFYNNEISEKSEIFDDQFSVERPDGSNFTLKIRSTKLEDSAMYFCASRAHGSERSPLHFGNGTRLTVT.